What follows are 12 T cell receptor beta chains derived from one specimen sequenced in a study of cytomegalovirus exposure and HLA in healthy donors. The PCR ran on 60 Vbeta and 13 Jbeta primers. Assay: immunoSEQ multiplex PCR; the TCRdb copy retains only in-frame clones and omits some. The sample lists 150,000 to 200,000 clones, about 77% occurring once. The sample taken for sequencing was PBMCs. The receptor set was obtained from a man aged 18 to 29 in good health and CMV-seropositive.

The CDR3 bases are TGCGCCAGCAGTGAGGCAGGGGGCACTGAAGCTTTCTTT. Its protein is CASSEAGGTEAFF. The genes are TRBV10-1 and TRBJ1-1; 7 nucleotides agree with TRBD1. V dropped 2 bases and J dropped 4; count of bases not matched to a gene: 1. CDR1 is WNHNN, CDR2 SYGVQD, per germline (reference sequence). The CDR3 contains 13 residues.

The rearrangement links TRBV9 to TRBJ2-3; 8 bases line up with TRBD2. Germline values: CDR1 SGDLS, CDR2 YYNGEE. The CDR3 is made up of 16 amino acids. V was pared by 0 bases and J by 2 bases, with 5 bases of the junction left unmatched. The CDR3 DNA reads as TGTGCCAGCAGCGTAGTTTACGGGGGGGCCACAGATACGCAGTATTTT. This sequence encodes CASSVVYGGATDTQYF. The complete variable domain, with remaining parts taken from reference TRBV9 and TRBJ2-3, reads DSGVTQTPKHLITATGQRVTLRCSPRSGDLSVYWYQQSLDQGLQFLIQYYNGEERAKGNILERFSAQQFPDLHSELNLSSLELGDSALYFCASSVVYGGATDTQYFGPGTRLTVL.

V usage is TRBV10-1 and J usage is TRBJ2-1, with a tentative D call TRBD1 (6 bases). Germline CDR1 is WNHNN and CDR2 is SYGVQD (reference sequence). V was pared by 5 bases and J by 2 bases, with 13 bases between. There are 15 residues in the CDR3. This CDR3 reads CASSPQGGTYNEQFF. DNA for the CDR3: TGCGCCAGCAGTCCACAGGGTGGGACCTACAATGAGCAGTTCTTC.

In nucleotides, the CDR3 is TGTGCCAGCAGGGGGGGACAGGGAGGTGCATATACGCAGTATTTT. Its protein is CASRGGQGGAYTQYF. The V call is TRBV28, the J call TRBJ2-3; 9 bases are a match to TRBD1. The CDR3 sequence is 15 residues long. Germline loops: CDR1 MDHEN, CDR2 SYDVKM. With V trimmed by 6 bases and J by 7 bases, 11 bases remained unmatched.

The chain joins TRBV7-2 to TRBJ2-3; D unresolved. Germline-derived CDR1 and CDR2 are SGHTA and FQGNSA. CDR3 length: 15 residues. V lost 1 base and J lost 0, with 8 bases in between. The CDR3 sequence is CASSLDGASTDTQYF. The DNA of the CDR3 is TGTGCCAGCAGCTTAGACGGTGCTAGCACAGATACGCAGTATTTT. Complete variable domain (other parts from reference TRBV7-2 and TRBJ2-3): GAGVSQSPSNKVTEKGKDVELRCDPISGHTALYWYRQSLGQGLEFLIYFQGNSAPDKSGLPSDRFSAERTGGSVSTLTIQRTQQEDSAVYLCASSLDGASTDTQYFGPGTRLTVL.

The chain has TRBV2 and TRBJ1-3; D not resolved. The CDR3 totals 17 residues. Germline CDR1 is SNHLY and CDR2 is FYNNEI. The V end lost 6 bases, the J end lost 3 bases, and 21 bases lay between the germline ends. CDR3 in amino acids: CASRGQHARTDGNTIYF. The CDR3 DNA follows: TGTGCCAGCAGGGGCCAGCATGCACGAACGGATGGAAACACCATATATTTT.

The chain employs TRBV7-2 and TRBJ2-7; the match to TRBD1 covers 9 bases. The junction had 4 bases not matched to a gene; V was cut back by 5 bases and J by 2 bases. The CDR3 is 14 amino acids. Per the germline V gene, CDR1 is SGHTA and CDR2 is FQGNSA. The CDR3 is CASSTRQGAYEQYF. CDR3 DNA: TGTGCCAGCAGCACGCGACAGGGGGCCTACGAGCAGTACTTC.

The chain recombines TRBV7-9 with TRBJ2-7, with D possibly TRBD2 on 6 matching bases. Germline V CDR1 and CDR2: SEHNR, FQNEAQ (reference sequence). This CDR3 comprises 14 residues. The V and J ends lost 8 bases and 2 bases respectively, with 16 bases between them. The CDR3 region has the DNA TGTGCCAGCTGGACCGAGGCGGGGACCTACGAGCAGTACTTC. It is translated as CASWTEAGTYEQYF. Supplemented by reference TRBV7-9 and TRBJ2-7, the full variable domain reads DTGVSQNPRHKITKRGQNVTFRCDPISEHNRLYWYRQTLGQGPEFLTYFQNEAQLEKSRLLSDRFSAERPKGSFSTLEIQRTEQGDSAMYLCASWTEAGTYEQYFGPGTRLTVT.

This clone was observed once. This rearrangement joins TRBV19 to TRBJ1-1; TRBD1 aligns across 9 bases. Per germline, CDR1 LNHDA and CDR2 SQIVND (reference sequence). This CDR3 is 15 amino acids long. V trimming: 3 bases; J trimming: 0 bases; junction bases outside the gene matches: 2. CDR3 DNA: TGTGCCAGTAGTATGGGGACAGGGTTGAACACTGAAGCTTTCTTT. Protein: CASSMGTGLNTEAFF.

V is TRBV7-9 and J is TRBJ1-1; no firm D call. CDR1 SEHNR and CDR2 FQNEAQ come from the germline V gene (reference sequence). The CDR3 is made up of 11 amino acids. V lost 4 bases and J lost 3, with 3 bases in between. The CDR3 here is CASSSDTEAFF. CDR3 DNA sequence: TGTGCCAGCAGCTCGGACACTGAAGCTTTCTTT. Full variable domain (outside the CDR3, taken from reference TRBV7-9 and TRBJ1-1): DTGVSQNPRHKITKRGQNVTFRCDPISEHNRLYWYRQTLGQGPEFLTYFQNEAQLEKSRLLSDRFSAERPKGSFSTLEIQRTEQGDSAMYLCASSSDTEAFFGQGTRLTVV.

The rearrangement joins TRBV10-2 to TRBJ1-1; D ambiguous. V gave up 6 bases and J gave up 0 bases, with 8 bases separating them. The CDR3 is made up of 13 amino acids. Germline lookup yields CDR1 WSHSY and CDR2 SAAADI. The CDR3 DNA reads TGCGCCAGCAGGGCGACATTGAACACTGAAGCTTTCTTT. As protein: CASRATLNTEAFF.

This rearrangement joins TRBV4-1 to TRBJ2-6; D not resolved. The V and J ends lost 4 bases and 3 bases respectively, with 13 bases between them. The CDR3 runs 16 residues. The V gene's germline CDR1 is MGHRA and CDR2 YSYEKL. DNA for the CDR3: TGCGCCAGCAGCCCATTCCCGGAGAATGGGGCCAACGTCCTGACTTTC. Translating it yields CASSPFPENGANVLTF.